The sample holds a few counts of the clone carrying this T cell receptor (beta chain). Its specificity is not known. V was clipped by 3 bases and J by 10 bases; unmatched bases: 7. This CDR3 contains 13 residues. The germline V gene encodes CDR1 SGHDT and CDR2 YYEEEE. This specimen belongs to a study of CD8 T cells in ankylosing spondylitis. General study results and limits: Disease-linked clones bore a CD8+ phenotype and were relatively rare in peripheral blood. Disease-linked clones reportedly showed significant enrichment in matched ankylosing spondylitis synovial fluid.

One entry per CDR3 protein results from TCRdb running MiXCR on the 5' RACE reads. The data contain around 340,000 distinct CDR3 sequences, 20% of them singletons. The sequencing sample was made of blood, either unsorted or a sorted T cell fraction (not recorded which). This clonotype was obtained from a male donor with ankylosing spondylitis or in good health (not recorded which). The chain combines TRBV5-6 with TRBJ2-1; 7 bases agree with TRBD2. The CDR3 sequence: CASSWGGSWEQFF. The CDR3 bases are TGTGCCAGCAGCTGGGGGGGGTCCTGGGAGCAGTTCTTC.